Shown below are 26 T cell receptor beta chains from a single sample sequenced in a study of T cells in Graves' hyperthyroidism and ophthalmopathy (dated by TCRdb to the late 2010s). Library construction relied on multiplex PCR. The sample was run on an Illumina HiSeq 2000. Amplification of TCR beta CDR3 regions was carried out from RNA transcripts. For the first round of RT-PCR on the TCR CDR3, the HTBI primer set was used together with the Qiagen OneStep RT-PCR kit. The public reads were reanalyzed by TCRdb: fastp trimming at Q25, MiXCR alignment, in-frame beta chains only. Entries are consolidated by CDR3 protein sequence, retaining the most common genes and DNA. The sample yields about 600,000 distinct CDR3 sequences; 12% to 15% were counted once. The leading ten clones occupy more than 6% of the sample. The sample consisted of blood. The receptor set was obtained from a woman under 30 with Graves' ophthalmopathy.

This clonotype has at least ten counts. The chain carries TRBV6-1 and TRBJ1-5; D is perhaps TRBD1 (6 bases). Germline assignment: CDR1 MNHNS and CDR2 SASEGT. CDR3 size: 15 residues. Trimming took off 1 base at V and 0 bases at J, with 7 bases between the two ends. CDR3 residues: CASSEDRVSNQPQHF. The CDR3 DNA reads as TGTGCCAGCAGTGAAGACAGGGTTAGCAATCAGCCCCAGCATTTT.

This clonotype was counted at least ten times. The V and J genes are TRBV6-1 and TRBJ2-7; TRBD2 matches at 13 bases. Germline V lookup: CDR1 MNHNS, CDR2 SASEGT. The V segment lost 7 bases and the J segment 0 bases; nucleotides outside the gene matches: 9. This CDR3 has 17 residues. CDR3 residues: CASKGTSGAFDSYEQYF. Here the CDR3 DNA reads TGTGCCAGCAAAGGGACTAGCGGGGCCTTTGACTCCTACGAGCAGTACTTC.

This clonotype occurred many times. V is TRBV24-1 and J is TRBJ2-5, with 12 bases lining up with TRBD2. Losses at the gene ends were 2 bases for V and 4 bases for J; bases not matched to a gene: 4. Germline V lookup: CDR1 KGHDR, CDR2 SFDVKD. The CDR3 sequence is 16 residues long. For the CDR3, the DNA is TGTGCCACCAGTGATTCGACTAGCGGGAGTCTAGAGACCCAGTACTTC. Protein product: CATSDSTSGSLETQYF.

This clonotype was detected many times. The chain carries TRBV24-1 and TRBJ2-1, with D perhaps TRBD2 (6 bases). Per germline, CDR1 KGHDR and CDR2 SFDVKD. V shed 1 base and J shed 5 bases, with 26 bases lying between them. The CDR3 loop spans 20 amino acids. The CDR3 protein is CATSDFPVRKGRSRDNEQFF. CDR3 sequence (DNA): TGTGCCACCAGTGATTTTCCGGTGCGGAAGGGGAGGTCACGGGACAATGAGCAGTTCTTC.

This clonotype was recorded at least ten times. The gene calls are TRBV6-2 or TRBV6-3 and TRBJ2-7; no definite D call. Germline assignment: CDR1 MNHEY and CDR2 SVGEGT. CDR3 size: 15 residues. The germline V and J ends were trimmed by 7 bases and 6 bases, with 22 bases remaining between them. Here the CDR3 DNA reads TGTGCCAGCAACCCGGGTGGAAAAGTGGTTTTCGAGCAGTACTTC. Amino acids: CASNPGGKVVFEQYF.

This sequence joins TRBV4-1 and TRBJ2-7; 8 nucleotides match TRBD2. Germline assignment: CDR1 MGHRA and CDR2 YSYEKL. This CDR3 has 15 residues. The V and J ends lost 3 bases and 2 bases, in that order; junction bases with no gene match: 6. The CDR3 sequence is CASSHRLAGPYEQYF. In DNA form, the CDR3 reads TGCGCCAGCAGCCATCGATTAGCGGGGCCCTACGAGCAGTACTTC.

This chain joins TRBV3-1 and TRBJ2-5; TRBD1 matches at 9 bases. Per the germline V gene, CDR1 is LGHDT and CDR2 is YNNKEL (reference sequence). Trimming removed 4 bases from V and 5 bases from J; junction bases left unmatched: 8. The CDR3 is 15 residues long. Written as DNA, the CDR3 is TGTGCCAGCAGCCCTAGGGGGACAGGGCGGGAGACCCAGTACTTC. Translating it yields CASSPRGTGRETQYF.

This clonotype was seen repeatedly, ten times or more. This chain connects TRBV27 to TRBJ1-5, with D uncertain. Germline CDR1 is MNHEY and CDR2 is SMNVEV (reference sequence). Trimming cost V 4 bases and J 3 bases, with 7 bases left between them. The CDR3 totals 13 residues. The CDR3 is CASSSQANQPQHF. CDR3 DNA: TGTGCCAGCAGTTCTCAGGCCAATCAGCCCCAGCATTTT.

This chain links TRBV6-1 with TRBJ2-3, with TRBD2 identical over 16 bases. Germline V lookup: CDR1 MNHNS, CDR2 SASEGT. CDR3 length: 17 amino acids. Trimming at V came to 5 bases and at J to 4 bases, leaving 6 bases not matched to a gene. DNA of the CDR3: TGTGCCAGCAGTCGCCCGGGACTAGCGGGAGGGTCAGATACGCAGTATTTT. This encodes CASSRPGLAGGSDTQYF.

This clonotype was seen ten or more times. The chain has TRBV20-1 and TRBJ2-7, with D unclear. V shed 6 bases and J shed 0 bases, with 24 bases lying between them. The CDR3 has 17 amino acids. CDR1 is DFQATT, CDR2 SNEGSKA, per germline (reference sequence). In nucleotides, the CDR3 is TGCAGTGCGCCACGCGCGGATGGACCTTCCTTCTCCTACGAGCAGTACTTC. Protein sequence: CSAPRADGPSFSYEQYF.

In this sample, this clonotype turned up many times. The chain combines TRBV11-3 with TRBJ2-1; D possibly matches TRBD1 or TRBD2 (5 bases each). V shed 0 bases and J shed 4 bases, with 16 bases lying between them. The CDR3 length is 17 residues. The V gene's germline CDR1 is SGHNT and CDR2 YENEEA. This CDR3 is CASSLEGRDVPYNEQFF. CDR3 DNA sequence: TGTGCCAGCAGCTTAGAAGGCCGGGACGTGCCTTACAATGAGCAGTTCTTC.

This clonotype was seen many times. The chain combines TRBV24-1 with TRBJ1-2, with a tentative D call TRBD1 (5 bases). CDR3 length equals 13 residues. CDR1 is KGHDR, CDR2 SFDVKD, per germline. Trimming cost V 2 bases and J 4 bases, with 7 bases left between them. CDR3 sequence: CATSDSGIYGYTF. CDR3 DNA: TGTGCCACCAGTGATTCAGGGATCTATGGCTACACCTTC.

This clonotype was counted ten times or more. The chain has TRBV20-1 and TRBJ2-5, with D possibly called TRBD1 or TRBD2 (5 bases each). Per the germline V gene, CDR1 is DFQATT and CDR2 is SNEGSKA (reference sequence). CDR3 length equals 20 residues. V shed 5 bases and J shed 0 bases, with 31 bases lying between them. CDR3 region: CSAPWFGDLGVLLYQETQYF. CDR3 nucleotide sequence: TGCAGTGCTCCGTGGTTCGGGGACCTGGGGGTGTTACTGTACCAAGAGACCCAGTACTTC.

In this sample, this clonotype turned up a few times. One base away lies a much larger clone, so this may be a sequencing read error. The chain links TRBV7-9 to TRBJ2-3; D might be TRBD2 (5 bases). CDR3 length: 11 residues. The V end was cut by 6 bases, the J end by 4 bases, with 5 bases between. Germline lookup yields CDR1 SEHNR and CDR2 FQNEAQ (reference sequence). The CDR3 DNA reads TGTGCCAGCAGGCGGGCAGATACGCAGTATTTT. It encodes CASRRADTQYF.

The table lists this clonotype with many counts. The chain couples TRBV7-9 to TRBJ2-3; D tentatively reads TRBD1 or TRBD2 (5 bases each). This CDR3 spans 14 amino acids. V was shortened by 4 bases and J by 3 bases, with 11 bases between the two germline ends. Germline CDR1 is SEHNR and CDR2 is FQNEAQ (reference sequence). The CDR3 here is CASSSGRATDTQYF. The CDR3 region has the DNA TGTGCCAGCAGCTCGGGACGAGCGACAGATACGCAGTATTTT.

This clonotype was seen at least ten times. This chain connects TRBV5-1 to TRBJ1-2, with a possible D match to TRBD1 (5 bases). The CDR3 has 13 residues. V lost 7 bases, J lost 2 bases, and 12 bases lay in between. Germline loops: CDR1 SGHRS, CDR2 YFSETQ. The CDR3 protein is CASPGASNYGYTF. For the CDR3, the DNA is TGCGCCAGCCCCGGGGCAAGCAACTATGGCTACACCTTC.

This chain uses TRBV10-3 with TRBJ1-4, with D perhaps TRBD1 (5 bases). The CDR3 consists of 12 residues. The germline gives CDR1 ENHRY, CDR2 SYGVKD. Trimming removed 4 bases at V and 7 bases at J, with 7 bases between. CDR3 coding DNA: TGTGCCATCAGTGCAGGGACTGAAAAACTGTTTTTT. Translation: CAISAGTEKLFF.

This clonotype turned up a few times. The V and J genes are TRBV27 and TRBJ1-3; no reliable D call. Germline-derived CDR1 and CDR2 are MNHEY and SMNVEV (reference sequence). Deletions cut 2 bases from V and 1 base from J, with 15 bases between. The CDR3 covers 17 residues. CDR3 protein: CASSLGTGPGSGNTIYF. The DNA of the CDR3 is TGTGCCAGCAGTTTAGGCACCGGGCCCGGGTCTGGAAACACCATATATTTT.

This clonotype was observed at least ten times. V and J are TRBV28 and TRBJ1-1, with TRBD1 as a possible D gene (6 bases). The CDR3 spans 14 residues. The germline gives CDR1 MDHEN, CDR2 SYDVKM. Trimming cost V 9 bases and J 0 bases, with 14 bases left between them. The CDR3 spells CASILGGLNTEAFF. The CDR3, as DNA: TGTGCCAGTATTCTCGGGGGCTTGAACACTGAAGCTTTCTTT.

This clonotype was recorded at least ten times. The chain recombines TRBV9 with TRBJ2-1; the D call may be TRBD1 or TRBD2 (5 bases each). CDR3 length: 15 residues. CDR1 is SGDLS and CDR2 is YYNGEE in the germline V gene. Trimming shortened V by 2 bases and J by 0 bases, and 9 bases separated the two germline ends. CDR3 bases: TGTGCCAGCAGCGTGAGGGGAAGCTCCTACAATGAGCAGTTCTTC. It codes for CASSVRGSSYNEQFF.

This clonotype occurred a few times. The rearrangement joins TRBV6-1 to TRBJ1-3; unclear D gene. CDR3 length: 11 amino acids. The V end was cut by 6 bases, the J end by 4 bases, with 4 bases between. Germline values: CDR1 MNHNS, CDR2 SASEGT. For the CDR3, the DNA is TGTGCCAGCAGGAAGGGAAACACCATATATTTT. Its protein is CASRKGNTIYF.

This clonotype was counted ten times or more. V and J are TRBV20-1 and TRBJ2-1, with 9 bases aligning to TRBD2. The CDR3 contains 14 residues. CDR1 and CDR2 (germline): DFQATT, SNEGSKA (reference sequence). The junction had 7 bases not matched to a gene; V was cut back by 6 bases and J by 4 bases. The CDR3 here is CSAPLAGPYNEQFF. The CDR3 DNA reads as TGCAGTGCCCCACTAGCGGGCCCTTACAATGAGCAGTTCTTC.

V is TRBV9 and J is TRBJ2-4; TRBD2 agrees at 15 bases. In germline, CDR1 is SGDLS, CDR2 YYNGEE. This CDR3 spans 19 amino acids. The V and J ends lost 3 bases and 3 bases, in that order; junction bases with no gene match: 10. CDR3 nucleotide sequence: TGTGCCAGCAGCGCGCAGGGACTAGCGGGAGGCGTGGGCAAAAACATTCAGTACTTC. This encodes CASSAQGLAGGVGKNIQYF. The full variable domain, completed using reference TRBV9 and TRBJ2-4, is DSGVTQTPKHLITATGQRVTLRCSPRSGDLSVYWYQQSLDQGLQFLIQYYNGEERAKGNILERFSAQQFPDLHSELNLSSLELGDSALYFCASSAQGLAGGVGKNIQYFGAGTRLSVL.

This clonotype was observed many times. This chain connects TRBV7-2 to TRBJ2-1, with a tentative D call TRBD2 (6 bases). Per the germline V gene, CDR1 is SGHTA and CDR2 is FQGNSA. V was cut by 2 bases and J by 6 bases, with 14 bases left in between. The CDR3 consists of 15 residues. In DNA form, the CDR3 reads TGTGCCAGCAGCTTAAGGGACTTCCCGCTCAATGAGCAGTTCTTC. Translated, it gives CASSLRDFPLNEQFF. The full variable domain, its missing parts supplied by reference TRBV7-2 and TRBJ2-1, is GAGVSQSPSNKVTEKGKDVELRCDPISGHTALYWYRQSLGQGLEFLIYFQGNSAPDKSGLPSDRFSAERTGGSVSTLTIQRTQQEDSAVYLCASSLRDFPLNEQFFGPGTRLTVL.

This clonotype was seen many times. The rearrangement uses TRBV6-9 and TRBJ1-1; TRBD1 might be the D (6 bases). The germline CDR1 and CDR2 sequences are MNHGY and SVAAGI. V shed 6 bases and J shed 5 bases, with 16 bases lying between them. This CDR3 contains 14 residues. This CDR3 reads CASSAGAPTTEAFF. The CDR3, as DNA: TGTGCCAGCAGCGCGGGGGCTCCCACGACTGAAGCTTTCTTT.

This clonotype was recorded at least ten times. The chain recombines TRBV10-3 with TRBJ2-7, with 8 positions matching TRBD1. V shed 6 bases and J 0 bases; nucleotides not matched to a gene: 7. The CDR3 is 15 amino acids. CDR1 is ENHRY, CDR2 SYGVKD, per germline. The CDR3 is CAISPGQALSYEQYF. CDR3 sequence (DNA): TGTGCCATCAGCCCGGGACAGGCCCTCTCCTACGAGCAGTACTTC.